This entry describes one TCR beta chain. The sorted conventional CD4 T cells were gated as CD4+CD127+. The data are from a study of B cell selection in AIRE deficiency. Data came from immunoSEQ multiplex PCR; TCRdb stores just in-frame clones and leaves some out. Among some 20,000 clones listed, 95% to 98% were seen once. The V end was cut by 7 bases, the J end by 3 bases, with 10 bases between. Germline V gene lookup returns CDR1 MNHNS and CDR2 SASEGT. This CDR3 spans 13 amino acids. This chain connects TRBV6-1 to TRBJ1-5; a weak D match, TRBD1 (5 bases). Sequenced material: conventional CD4+ T cells sorted from PBMCs. This sequence originates from a human donor with AIRE deficiency. CDR3: CASIGAFNQPQHF. In DNA, the CDR3 is TGTGCCAGCATCGGGGCCTTCAATCAGCCCCAGCATTTT.